The present entry profiles one T cell receptor (beta chain) with its context. This CDR3 spans 14 amino acids. CDR1 KGHSH and CDR2 LQKENI come from the germline V gene. V gave up 7 bases and J gave up 5 bases; unmatched junction bases: 7. Assay used: immunoSEQ multiplex PCR; TCRdb lists only in-frame clones, some missing. The sample contains roughly 100,000 clones, 88% of which appear only once. This specimen comes from a study of T cell responses to AZD1222 COVID-19 vaccine. The chain carries TRBV18 and TRBJ1-4, with TRBD1 matching 7 bases. The material was peripheral blood, obtained on day 0 of AZD1222 vaccination. This sequence was found in an adult in good health. In nucleotides, the CDR3 is TGTGCCAGCTTACCGTCGACAGGGAATGAAAAACTGTTTTTT. As protein: CASLPSTGNEKLFF.